These 14 T cell receptor beta chains came from one sample sequenced in a study of shared clonotypes between healthy human individuals. Measured with immunoSEQ multiplex PCR; TCRdb has only the in-frame clones, and not every one. The sample contains fewer than 1.8 million clones, 98% to 99% of which appear only once. The sample taken for sequencing was naive CD4+ T cells sorted from blood. As to subset: CD45RA+ positively selected. These receptors all stem from a man aged 30 to 39 in good health.

The chain uses TRBV6-5 and TRBJ1-1, with 7 bases identical to TRBD1. Germline V gene sequence: CDR1 MNHEY, CDR2 SVGAGI. The length of the CDR3 is 13 residues. V gave up 8 bases and J gave up 3 bases; unmatched junction bases: 6. In nucleotides, the CDR3 is TGTGCCAGCCGCCCGGACAGGTACACTGAAGCTTTCTTT. This encodes CASRPDRYTEAFF.

This chain joins TRBV2 and TRBJ2-1; no clear D gene. The CDR3 spans 15 residues. CDR1 and CDR2 (germline): SNHLY, FYNNEI. V gave up 3 bases and J gave up 0 bases, with 9 bases separating them. The CDR3 bases are TGTGCCAGCAGTGACGTGAGAAGCTCCTACAATGAGCAGTTCTTC. Translated: CASSDVRSSYNEQFF. Full variable domain (outside the CDR3, taken from reference TRBV2 and TRBJ2-1): EPEVTQTPSHQVTQMGQEVILRCVPISNHLYFYWYRQILGQKVEFLVSFYNNEISEKSEIFDDQFSVERPDGSNFTLKIRSTKLEDSAMYFCASSDVRSSYNEQFFGPGTRLTVL.

Concerning this clone: Additional DNA sequences in this sample encode the identical CDR3. This sequence joins TRBV2 and TRBJ2-3, with D perhaps matching TRBD1 (6 bases). Germline V gene sequence: CDR1 SNHLY, CDR2 FYNNEI. V was clipped by 4 bases and J by 1 base, with 6 bases between them. This CDR3 has 13 amino acids. CDR3 residues: CASSGQGTDTQYF. The CDR3 region has the DNA TGTGCCAGCAGTGGACAGGGCACAGATACGCAGTATTTT.

J is TRBJ2-3 and V is TRBV27; the match to TRBD2 covers 10 bases. V lost 3 bases and J lost 3; bases outside the gene matches: 9. The CDR3 is 17 amino acids. Germline assignment: CDR1 MNHEY and CDR2 SMNVEV (reference sequence). CDR3 coding DNA: TGTGCCAGCAGTTTTGGAAGCGGGAGGGCGGGTACAGATACGCAGTATTTT. This sequence encodes CASSFGSGRAGTDTQYF.

V is TRBV7-8 and J is TRBJ2-3; D unresolved. V was trimmed by 0 bases and J by 11 bases, leaving 15 bases between them. Per the germline V gene, CDR1 is SGHVS and CDR2 is FQNEAQ. The CDR3 spans 14 residues. CDR3 nucleotides: TGTGCCAGCAGCTTAGCCTTAACCGAGGATGAGCAGTATTTT. Protein product: CASSLALTEDEQYF.

The rearrangement uses TRBV27 and TRBJ2-1; 14 bases align to TRBD2. Germline V lookup: CDR1 MNHEY, CDR2 SMNVEV (reference sequence). Trimming took 5 bases from V and 7 from J; bases not matched to a gene: 10. This CDR3 region has 17 residues. The CDR3 protein is CASSTPTGTSGSNEQFF. DNA for the CDR3: TGTGCCAGCAGTACACCTACCGGGACTAGCGGGAGTAATGAGCAGTTCTTC.

The rearrangement joins TRBV5-4 to TRBJ2-2, with a possible D match to TRBD2 (5 bases). Germline V gene sequence: CDR1 SGHNT, CDR2 YYREEE (reference sequence). Trimming removed 2 bases from V and 5 bases from J, with 7 bases in between. The CDR3 is 13 residues long. CDR3 in amino acids: CASSFEGTGELFF. CDR3 nucleotide sequence: TGTGCCAGCAGCTTCGAGGGAACCGGGGAGCTGTTTTTT.

The chain recombines TRBV5-5 with TRBJ2-1; 9 nucleotides match TRBD1. This CDR3 is built from 15 residues. Germline CDR1 SGHKS, CDR2 YYEKEE (reference sequence). Trimming at V came to 3 bases and at J to 6 bases, leaving 7 bases not matched to a gene. CDR3 region: CASSSRDREGNEQFF. The CDR3, as DNA: TGTGCCAGCAGCTCCCGGGACAGGGAGGGCAATGAGCAGTTCTTC.

The genes are TRBV28 and TRBJ1-1; D ambiguous. This CDR3 region has 14 residues. The germline CDR1 and CDR2 sequences are MDHEN and SYDVKM. V lost 7 bases and J lost 0, with 12 bases in between. The CDR3 DNA reads as TGTGCCAGCATTAAGAATCCTATGAACACTGAAGCTTTCTTT. Protein product: CASIKNPMNTEAFF. Full variable domain (remainder filled in from reference TRBV28 and TRBJ1-1): DVKVTQSSRYLVKRTGEKVFLECVQDMDHENMFWYRQDPGLGLRLIYFSYDVKMKEKGDIPEGYSVSREKKERFSLILESASTNQTSMYLCASIKNPMNTEAFFGQGTRLTVV.

The rearrangement uses TRBV5-5 and TRBJ2-7; D gene uncertain. Germline V CDR1 and CDR2: SGHKS, YYEKEE (reference sequence). The CDR3 runs to 16 residues. V lost 4 bases to trimming and J lost 1 base, with 18 bases between them. The CDR3 bases are TGTGCCAGCAGCCCCCAAATAACAGTAAAATCCTACGAGCAGTACTTC. Residues: CASSPQITVKSYEQYF.

The chain recombines TRBV19 with TRBJ2-2; 8 bases fit TRBD1. The ends lost 5 bases at V and 6 bases at J; junction bases unmatched: 5. The CDR3 extends over 14 amino acids. CDR1 and CDR2 (germline): LNHDA, SQIVND (reference sequence). The CDR3 DNA reads TGTGCCAGTAGTGGACGGACAGGGTCCGGGGAGCTGTTTTTT. Amino acids: CASSGRTGSGELFF.

V gene TRBV6-1 combines with J gene TRBJ1-4; 7 bases are a match to TRBD1. The CDR3 length is 15 residues. Per germline, CDR1 MNHNS and CDR2 SASEGT. The junction had 6 bases not matched to a gene; V was cut back by 5 bases and J by 3 bases. The CDR3 nucleotides read TGTGCCAGCAGTAAACGACAGGGTTCTAATGAAAAACTGTTTTTT. This gives the protein CASSKRQGSNEKLFF.

The chain recombines TRBV7-6 with TRBJ2-3; 8 bases are shared with TRBD2. This CDR3 has 16 residues. Unmatched junction bases numbered 5, after V lost 3 bases and J lost 0 bases. CDR1 and CDR2 from the germline V gene are SGHVS and FNYEAQ. For the CDR3, the DNA is TGTGCCAGCAGCTTCGTAGCGGGAACTAGCACAGATACGCAGTATTTT. Translation gives CASSFVAGTSTDTQYF.

The chain has TRBV7-2 and TRBJ1-2; D is possibly TRBD1 (5 bases). The CDR3 loop spans 13 amino acids. Germline assignment: CDR1 SGHTA and CDR2 FQGNSA. The V end lost 3 bases, the J end lost 7 bases, and 12 bases lay between the germline ends. CDR3 nucleotides: TGTGCCAGCAGCTTCAGGGACCTATCTGGCTACACCTTC. It specifies CASSFRDLSGYTF.